These T cell receptor beta chains were read from a single sample in a study of blood T cell repertoires in COVID-19. Only in-frame clones appear in the TCRdb table, and some are missing; sequencing was by immunoSEQ multiplex PCR. This table has roughly 250,000 clones, approximately 81% appearing once. Sample: peripheral blood. These receptors were obtained from a woman between 55 and 75 years old with active or convalescent COVID-19. Both conserved end residues are part of each CDR3. Fields, in order: clone size, D gene, V gene, J gene, CDR3 protein, CDR3 DNA. The D gene is left open where the match is weak. Size is omitted from some rows. Given values are once, few, many or a class for expanded clones.

>-|TRBD1|TRBV9|TRBJ1-2
CASSVQTGEGGYTF
TGTGCCAGCAGCGTGCAGACAGGGGAGGGGGGCTACACCTTC
>-|TRBD1|TRBV9|TRBJ1-2
CASSASLIGTGNYGYTF
TGTGCCAGCAGCGCCTCCTTAATTGGGACAGGCAACTATGGCTACACCTTC
>-|TRBD1|TRBV5-1|TRBJ2-7
CASSLGDRDHEQYF
TGCGCCAGCAGCTTGGGGGACAGGGACCACGAGCAGTACTTC
>-|TRBD1|TRBV5-4|TRBJ2-5
CASSPGTGYQETQYF
TGTGCCAGCAGCCCCGGGACAGGGTACCAAGAGACCCAGTACTTC
>-|-|TRBV11-2|TRBJ1-1
CASSPTANTEAFF
TGTGCCAGCAGCCCGACAGCGAACACTGAAGCTTTCTTT
>-|-|TRBV30|TRBJ1-1
CAWTAHLNTEAFF
TGTGCCTGGACCGCACACCTGAACACTGAAGCTTTCTTT
>once|TRBD2|TRBV19|TRBJ2-3
CASKGMGSGGSDTQYF
TGTGCCAGTAAGGGCATGGGTAGCGGGGGCTCAGATACGCAGTATTTT
>-|-|TRBV2|TRBJ1-4
CASSDFWPGTGGEKLFF
TGTGCCAGCAGTGATTTTTGGCCGGGGACCGGGGGTGAAAAACTGTTTTTT
>-|TRBD1|TRBV3-1/TRBV3-2|TRBJ1-2
CASSHGTGINYGYTF
TGTGCCAGCAGCCACGGGACAGGGATTAACTATGGCTACACCTTC
>-|-|TRBV7-9|TRBJ1-4
CASGRRGEGEKLFF
TGTGCCAGCGGGCGCAGGGGTGAGGGTGAAAAACTGTTTTTT